This T cell receptor beta chain was documented in a study of blood T cell repertoires in COVID-19. About the study: Specimens from acute and convalescent COVID-19 originated in the United States, Italy and Spain.

Living in about two dozen US areas, the participants were between roughly 18 and 90 years of age. Assignment of participants to cohorts was predicated upon participant-reported clinical history. In the original analysis: Estimation of nucleated cell counts relied on the amplification of reference gene primers. Profiled with immunoSEQ multiplex PCR; TCRdb holds only in-frame clones, not every one. V and J calls and clone size are as listed in that table; D and trimming were resolved from the DNA. The sample has approximately 220,000 clones, more than 80% seen once; the top ten hold 1.2%. Material: PBMCs or T cells enriched from blood (not recorded which). The TCR comes from a man aged 30 to 45 who had recovered from COVID-19.

The CDR3 coding sequence is TGTGCCAGCAGTTTAGGACTAGCGAGTGTCTACGAGCAGTACTTC. Its translation: CASSLGLASVYEQYF. The chain carries TRBV27 and TRBJ2-7; 9 nucleotides align to TRBD2. CDR1 and CDR2 (germline): MNHEY, SMNVEV (reference sequence). V was pared by 2 bases and J by 3 bases, with 5 bases of the junction left unmatched. The CDR3 runs 15 residues.